This TCR beta chain was obtained from a study of cytomegalovirus exposure and HLA in healthy donors. Study information: As released early, the data held 70 million to 95 million unique TCRs from HLA-typed donors.

The CDR3 is 12 amino acids. The V gene's germline CDR1 is SNHLY and CDR2 FYNNEI. In the case of this clone: Its antigen is unknown. A read error may account for a junction end that differs from germline.

Overall study findings and caveats: According to the study, 150 to 200 TCR beta chains were cytomegalovirus-associated. Sequencing had likely introduced a cluster of highly shared sequence variants as an artifact. As immune exposure information, only CMV serostatus was available.

PCR employed 60 Vbeta and 13 Jbeta primers. Produced via immunoSEQ multiplex PCR; TCRdb's table is partial and in-frame only. This sample yields about 160,000 clones, of which roughly 78% are seen a single time; about 7% belongs to the top ten. The source material was PBMCs. The rearrangement links TRBV2 to TRBJ1-6, with a possible D match to TRBD1 (5 bases). This sequence originates from a man aged 35 to 55 in good health and CMV-seropositive. The CDR3 spells CASSESPTVPGF. For the CDR3, the DNA is TGTGCCAGCAGTGAATCCCCGACAGTACCAGGTTTT.